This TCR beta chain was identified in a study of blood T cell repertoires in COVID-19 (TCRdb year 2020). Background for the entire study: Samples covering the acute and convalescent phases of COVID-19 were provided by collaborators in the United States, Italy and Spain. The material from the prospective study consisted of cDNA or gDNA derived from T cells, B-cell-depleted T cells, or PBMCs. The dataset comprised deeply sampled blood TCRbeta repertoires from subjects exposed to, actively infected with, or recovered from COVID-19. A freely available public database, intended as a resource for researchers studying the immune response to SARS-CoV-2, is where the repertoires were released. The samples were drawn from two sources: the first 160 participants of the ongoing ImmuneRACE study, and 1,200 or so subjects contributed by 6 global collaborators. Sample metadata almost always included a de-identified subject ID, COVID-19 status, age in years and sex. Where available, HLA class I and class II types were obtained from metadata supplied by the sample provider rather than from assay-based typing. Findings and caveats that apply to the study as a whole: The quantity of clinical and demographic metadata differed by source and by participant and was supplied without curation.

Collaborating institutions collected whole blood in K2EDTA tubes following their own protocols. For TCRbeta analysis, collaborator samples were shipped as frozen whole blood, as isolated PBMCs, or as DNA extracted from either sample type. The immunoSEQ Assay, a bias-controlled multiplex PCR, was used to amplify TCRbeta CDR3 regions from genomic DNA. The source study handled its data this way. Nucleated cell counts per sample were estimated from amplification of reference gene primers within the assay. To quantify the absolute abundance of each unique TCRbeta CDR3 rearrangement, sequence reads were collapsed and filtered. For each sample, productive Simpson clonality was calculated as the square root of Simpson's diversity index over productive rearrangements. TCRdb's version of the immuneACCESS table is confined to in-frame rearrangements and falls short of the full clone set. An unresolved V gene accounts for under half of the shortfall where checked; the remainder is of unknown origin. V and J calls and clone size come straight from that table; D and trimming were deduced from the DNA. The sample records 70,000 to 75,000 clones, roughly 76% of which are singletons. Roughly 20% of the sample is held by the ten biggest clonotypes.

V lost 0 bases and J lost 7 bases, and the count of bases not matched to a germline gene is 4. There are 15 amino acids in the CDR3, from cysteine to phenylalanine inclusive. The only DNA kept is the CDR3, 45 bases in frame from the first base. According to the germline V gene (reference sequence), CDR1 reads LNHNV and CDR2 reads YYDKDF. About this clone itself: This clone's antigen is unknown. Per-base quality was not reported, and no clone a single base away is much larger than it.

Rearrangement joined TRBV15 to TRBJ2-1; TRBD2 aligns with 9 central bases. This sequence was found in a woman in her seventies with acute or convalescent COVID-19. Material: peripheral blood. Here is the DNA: TGTGCCACCAGCAGAGATTTCGCGGGGGGGAATGAGCAGTTCTTC. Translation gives CATSRDFAGGNEQFF.